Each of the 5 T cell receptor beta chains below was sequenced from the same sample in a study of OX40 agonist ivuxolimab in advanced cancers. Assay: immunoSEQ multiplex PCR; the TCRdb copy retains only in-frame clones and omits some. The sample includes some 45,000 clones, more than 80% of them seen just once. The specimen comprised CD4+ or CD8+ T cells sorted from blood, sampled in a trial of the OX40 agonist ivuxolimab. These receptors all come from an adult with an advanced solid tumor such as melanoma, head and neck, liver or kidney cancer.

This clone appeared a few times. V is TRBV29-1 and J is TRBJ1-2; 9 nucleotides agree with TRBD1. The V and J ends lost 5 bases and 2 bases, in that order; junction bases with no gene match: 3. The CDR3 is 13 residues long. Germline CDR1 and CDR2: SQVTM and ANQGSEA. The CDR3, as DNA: TGCAGCGTTCGGACAGGGGTGAACTATGGCTACACCTTC. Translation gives CSVRTGVNYGYTF.

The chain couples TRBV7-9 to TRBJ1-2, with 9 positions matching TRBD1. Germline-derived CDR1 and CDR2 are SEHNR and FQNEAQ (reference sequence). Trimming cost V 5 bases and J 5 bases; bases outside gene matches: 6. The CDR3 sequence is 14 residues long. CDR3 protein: CASSLPGQGYGYTF. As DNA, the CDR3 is TGTGCCAGCAGCCTGCCGGGACAGGGATATGGCTACACCTTC.

In DNA, the CDR3 is TGTGCCAGCAGTCCAGGGACTAGCGGGACCTACAATGAGCAGTTCTTC. It codes for CASSPGTSGTYNEQFF. The chain uses TRBV27 and TRBJ2-1; 13 bases agree with TRBD2. V lost 5 bases, J lost 2 bases, and 3 bases stayed unmatched. CDR1 and CDR2 (germline): MNHEY, SMNVEV (reference sequence). The CDR3 is 16 amino acids.

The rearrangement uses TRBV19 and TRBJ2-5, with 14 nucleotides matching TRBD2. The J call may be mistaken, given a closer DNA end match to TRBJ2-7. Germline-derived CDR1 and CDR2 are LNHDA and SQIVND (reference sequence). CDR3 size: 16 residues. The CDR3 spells CASSARTSGGPLEQYF. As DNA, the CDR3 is TGTGCCAGTAGTGCCCGGACTAGCGGGGGGCCCCTCGAGCAGTACTTC.

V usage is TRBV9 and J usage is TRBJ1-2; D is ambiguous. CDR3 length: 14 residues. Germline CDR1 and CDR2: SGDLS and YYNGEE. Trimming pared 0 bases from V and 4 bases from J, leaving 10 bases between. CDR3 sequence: CASSVGKGFYGYTF. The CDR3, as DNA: TGTGCCAGCAGCGTAGGAAAAGGATTCTATGGCTACACCTTC.